This entry lists 29 T cell receptor beta chains sequenced from one sample in a study of shared clonotypes between healthy human individuals. Method: immunoSEQ multiplex PCR; TCRdb's copy keeps in-frame clones and lacks some. The table has 950,000 to 1,100,000 clones, under 80% seen once; the top ten hold about 1.5%. The sequencing input was memory CD4+ T cells sorted from blood. Subset defined: CD45RA-negative fraction. All receptors derive from a man younger than 35 in good health.

The gene calls are TRBV4-3 and TRBJ1-2; 7 bases match TRBD1. V gave up 0 bases and J gave up 4 bases; unmatched junction bases: 8. The length of the CDR3 is 16 residues. Germline V gives CDR1 LGHNA, CDR2 YSLEER. The CDR3 loop is CASSQDTGVFFYGYTF. CDR3 in DNA: TGCGCCAGCAGCCAAGATACAGGGGTGTTCTTCTATGGCTACACCTTC.

This clone was counted a few times. The chain's CDR3 is CASSPWGTDTQYF. CDR3 coding DNA: TGTGCCAGCAGTCCATGGGGAACAGATACGCAGTATTTT. The J gene is TRBJ2-3, the V gene TRBV27; no clear D. This CDR3 region has 13 residues. CDR1 and CDR2 (germline): MNHEY, SMNVEV (reference sequence). V lost 5 bases, J lost 3 bases, and 9 bases lay in between.

A word on this clone: The sample holds other DNA sequences that translate to the same CDR3. V gene TRBV5-4 combines with J gene TRBJ2-3, with D possibly matching TRBD2 (6 bases). The CDR3 spans 15 residues. The V end lost 0 bases, the J end lost 0 bases, and 8 bases lay between the germline ends. Germline CDR1 SGHNT, CDR2 YYREEE (reference sequence). The CDR3 nucleotides read TGTGCCAGCAGCTTGGGTAGCGGAAGCACAGATACGCAGTATTTT. Translated: CASSLGSGSTDTQYF.

The genes are TRBV5-8 and TRBJ2-5; 13 bases match TRBD2. This CDR3 spans 16 amino acids. J lost 3 bases, V lost 0 bases, and 2 bases had no gene match. Germline values: CDR1 SGHTS, CDR2 YDEGEE. This CDR3 is CASSLGGTSGEETQYF. DNA of the CDR3: TGTGCCAGCAGCTTGGGGGGGACTAGCGGGGAAGAGACCCAGTACTTC.

The gene calls are TRBV4-3 and TRBJ1-4, with unresolved D. V dropped 8 bases and J dropped 3 bases, with 13 bases sitting between them. CDR1 LGHNA and CDR2 YSLEER come from the germline V gene. CDR3 size: 14 residues. CDR3 coding DNA: TGCGCCAGCCGCGGGTCGGCACCTAATGAAAAACTGTTTTTT. It specifies CASRGSAPNEKLFF.

The DNA of the CDR3 is TGTGCCTTGAGCCCTGAACGGGCCTCCTACGAGCAGTACTTC. Amino acid sequence: CALSPERASYEQYF. The chain carries TRBV6-1 and TRBJ2-7; D is uncertain. This CDR3 spans 14 amino acids. Trimming left V 11 bases short and J 0 bases short, with 17 bases between. CDR1 and CDR2 (germline): MNHNS, SASEGT.

This clone was counted once. This chain links TRBV5-5 with TRBJ2-7, with D unresolved. V lost 3 bases and J lost 0, with 10 bases in between. This CDR3 comprises 14 residues. Germline values: CDR1 SGHKS, CDR2 YYEKEE (reference sequence). The CDR3 DNA sequence: TGTGCCAGCAGCTGGCGCGGAAACTCCTACGAGCAGTACTTC. Protein sequence: CASSWRGNSYEQYF.

V gene TRBV6-1 combines with J gene TRBJ1-6, with 9 bases aligning to TRBD1. Germline trimming cut 6 bases from V and 7 bases from J; bases unmatched to any gene: 4. The CDR3 consists of 14 residues. From germline, CDR1 is MNHNS and CDR2 SASEGT. In nucleotides, the CDR3 is TGTGCCAGCAGCGCCGGGACAGGGAATTCACCCCTCCACTTT. Amino acids: CASSAGTGNSPLHF.

The chain couples TRBV18 to TRBJ2-2; no clear D. The V gene lost 0 bases and the J gene lost 7 bases, with 9 bases spanning the gap. The germline CDR1 and CDR2 sequences are KGHSH and LQKENI. CDR3 size: 14 residues. This CDR3 is CASSPPGRSGELFF. The CDR3 DNA follows: TGTGCCAGCTCACCACCGGGCCGTAGCGGGGAGCTGTTTTTT.

The chain carries TRBV7-8 and TRBJ1-5; TRBD1 agrees at 9 bases. The trim removed 4 bases at V and 0 bases at J, leaving 4 bases unmatched. The germline gives CDR1 SGHVS, CDR2 FQNEAQ. This CDR3 has 16 amino acids. The CDR3 region is CASSWGDRVSNQPQHF. The CDR3 region has the DNA TGTGCCAGCAGCTGGGGGGACAGGGTTAGCAATCAGCCCCAGCATTTT.

This rearrangement joins TRBV5-1 to TRBJ1-3; D gene unclear. The V gene's germline CDR1 is SGHRS and CDR2 YFSETQ. The CDR3 sequence is 14 residues long. V lost 0 bases and J lost 8, with 12 bases in between. The CDR3 sequence is CASSLAWGRDTIYF. The CDR3 nucleotides are TGCGCCAGCAGCTTGGCCTGGGGTCGGGACACCATATATTTT.

The gene calls are TRBV28 and TRBJ2-7; 8 bases match TRBD1. There are 14 residues in the CDR3. Trimming took 3 bases from V and 3 from J; bases not matched to a gene: 4. Germline CDR1 and CDR2: MDHEN and SYDVKM. CDR3 amino acids: CASSFGTGIYEQYF. The CDR3 nucleotides are TGTGCCAGCAGTTTCGGGACAGGAATCTACGAGCAGTACTTC.

CDR3 sequence reads: CASSVWAAYEQYF. CDR3 nucleotides: TGTGCCAGCAGTGTCTGGGCCGCCTACGAGCAGTACTTC. This sequence joins TRBV6-1 and TRBJ2-7; no clear D. CDR1 MNHNS and CDR2 SASEGT come from the germline V gene. The V end lost 4 bases, the J end lost 2 bases, and 9 bases lay between the germline ends. The CDR3 spans 13 residues.

This clone was recorded once. The chain employs TRBV11-2 and TRBJ2-3; 11 nucleotides align to TRBD2. Losses at the gene ends were 6 bases for V and 0 bases for J; bases not matched to a gene: 14. Germline lookup yields CDR1 SGHAT and CDR2 FQNNGV. There are 19 residues in the CDR3. CDR3 in amino acids: CASSLTLSGLADSTDTQYF. The CDR3 DNA follows: TGTGCCAGCAGTTTAACCCTTTCGGGACTAGCGGACAGCACAGATACGCAGTATTTT.

This clone came up once. This chain uses TRBV10-2 with TRBJ2-5; maybe TRBD1 (6 bases). Trimming took 4 bases from V and 4 from J, leaving 16 bases between them. In germline, CDR1 is WSHSY, CDR2 SAAADI. The CDR3 has 15 amino acids. CDR3 sequence: CASSGPQGFLETQYF. CDR3 sequence (DNA): TGCGCCAGCAGTGGCCCTCAGGGGTTTTTAGAGACCCAGTACTTC.

The chain carries TRBV7-2 and TRBJ2-5; maybe TRBD1 (7 bases). The germline V gene has CDR1 SGHTA and CDR2 FQGNSA. The CDR3 is made up of 15 amino acids. Trimming left V 5 bases short and J 0 bases short, with 13 bases between. CDR3 nucleotide sequence: TGTGCCAGCAGCGCGGGGACAGCGTACCAAGAGACCCAGTACTTC. It is translated as CASSAGTAYQETQYF. Full variable domain (missing parts from reference TRBV7-2 and TRBJ2-5): GAGVSQSPSNKVTEKGKDVELRCDPISGHTALYWYRQSLGQGLEFLIYFQGNSAPDKSGLPSDRFSAERTGGSVSTLTIQRTQQEDSAVYLCASSAGTAYQETQYFGPGTRLLVL.

This clone was seen many times. This sequence joins TRBV5-6 and TRBJ1-6; D unclear. In germline, CDR1 is SGHDT, CDR2 YYEEEE. The CDR3 contains 13 residues. With 3 bases removed from V and 5 bases from J, the gap between germline ends came to 6 bases. The DNA of the CDR3 is TGTGCCAGCAGCTCTACAGATAATTCACCCCTCCACTTT. It codes for CASSSTDNSPLHF.

With respect to this clone: Other nucleotide sequences in the sample specify the same CDR3. The chain is built from TRBV18 and TRBJ1-2; a weak D match, TRBD1 (6 bases). Germline lookup yields CDR1 KGHSH and CDR2 LQKENI. The CDR3 totals 14 residues. Between the trimmed V and J ends, which lost 3 bases and 2 bases, there was a span of 10 bases. CDR3 sequence (DNA): TGTGCCAGCTCACCGCTGGGACAAAACTATGGCTACACCTTC. Translation: CASSPLGQNYGYTF.

The chain is built from TRBV7-6 and TRBJ2-3; TRBD2 matches at 9 bases. The V segment lost 8 bases and the J segment 1 base; nucleotides outside the gene matches: 10. Germline V gene sequence: CDR1 SGHVS, CDR2 FNYEAQ. The CDR3 is 16 amino acids. The CDR3 spells CASGSGAGGRTDTQYF. DNA of the CDR3: TGTGCCAGCGGGTCCGGAGCGGGGGGCCGCACAGATACGCAGTATTTT.

A word on this clone: This sample includes further DNA sequences coding for the same CDR3. The V call is TRBV5-6, the J call TRBJ2-7; 10 nucleotides align to TRBD1. This CDR3 region has 14 residues. Trimming took 3 bases from V and 2 from J; bases not matched to a gene: 2. Per the germline V gene, CDR1 is SGHDT and CDR2 is YYEEEE. CDR3 amino acids: CASSSGTGAYEQYF. The DNA for the CDR3 is TGTGCCAGCAGCTCGGGGACAGGGGCCTACGAGCAGTACTTC.

The J gene is TRBJ2-1, the V gene TRBV15; TRBD2 matches 9 bases. Germline V gene data show CDR1 as LNHNV and CDR2 as YYDKDF (reference sequence). The junction had 8 bases not matched to a gene; V was cut back by 1 base and J by 7 bases. CDR3 length: 16 amino acids. CDR3 region: CATSRAGTSLWNEQFF. In nucleotides, the CDR3 is TGTGCCACCAGCAGAGCTGGGACTAGCTTGTGGAATGAGCAGTTCTTC.

This rearrangement joins TRBV2 to TRBJ2-3; 8 bases line up with TRBD1. The trim removed 6 bases at V and 0 bases at J, leaving 8 bases unmatched. The germline gives CDR1 SNHLY, CDR2 FYNNEI. The length of the CDR3 is 16 residues. The CDR3 sequence is CASRGQGATSTDTQYF. For the CDR3, the DNA is TGTGCCAGCAGGGGCCAGGGGGCTACTAGCACAGATACGCAGTATTTT.

The V call is TRBV6-5, the J call TRBJ2-1; 10 positions agree with TRBD2. The CDR3 contains 16 residues. V gave up 0 bases and J gave up 12 bases; unmatched junction bases: 11. Germline V CDR1 and CDR2: MNHEY, SVGAGI. The CDR3 sequence is CASSYSTLAGTMRQFF. The CDR3 DNA is TGTGCCAGCAGTTACTCGACACTAGCGGGGACAATGAGGCAGTTCTTC.

V usage is TRBV5-8 and J usage is TRBJ1-4; a weak D match, TRBD1 (5 bases). The V end lost 3 bases, the J end lost 7 bases, and 19 bases lay between the germline ends. The germline V gene encodes CDR1 SGHTS and CDR2 YDEGEE. The CDR3 has 16 amino acids. This CDR3 reads CASSSLLGGTSEKLFF. The CDR3, as DNA: TGTGCCAGCAGCTCCCTCTTGGGAGGGACTTCTGAAAAACTGTTTTTT.

This sequence joins TRBV27 and TRBJ2-3; 7 positions agree with TRBD2. The length of the CDR3 is 13 residues. CDR1 MNHEY and CDR2 SMNVEV come from the germline V gene (reference sequence). Trimming cost V 7 bases and J 7 bases; bases outside gene matches: 8. CDR3 DNA sequence: TGTGCCAGCACCGCCCAGCGGGAAAATACGCAGTATTTT. Protein sequence: CASTAQRENTQYF.

The J gene is TRBJ1-1, the V gene TRBV11-2; D gene uncertain. The CDR3 consists of 13 residues. Germline V gene sequence: CDR1 SGHAT, CDR2 FQNNGV. The ends were cut back, 5 bases at V and 2 bases at J, with 9 bases in the middle. Written as DNA, the CDR3 is TGTGCCAGCAGCGGCTATGATAACACTGAAGCTTTCTTT. Translated, it gives CASSGYDNTEAFF.

This clone was picked up many times. This chain joins TRBV6-6 and TRBJ1-4; D unresolved. The germline V gene encodes CDR1 MNHNY and CDR2 SVGAGI (reference sequence). The CDR3 is 14 amino acids. Trimming shortened V by 6 bases and J by 0 bases, and 8 bases separated the two germline ends. The chain's CDR3 is CASRIYATNEKLFF. The CDR3 DNA is TGTGCCAGCAGGATCTATGCAACTAATGAAAAACTGTTTTTT.

This clone was seen more than once but under ten times. The chain carries TRBV19 and TRBJ2-7; maybe TRBD2 (6 bases). Trimming shortened V by 6 bases and J by 7 bases, and 19 bases separated the two germline ends. CDR3 length: 14 residues. Germline assignment: CDR1 LNHDA and CDR2 SQIVND (reference sequence). The CDR3 nucleotides read TGTGCCAGTAGCTTCCGTGAGCGGGCCGGAGAGCAGTACTTC. Translating it yields CASSFRERAGEQYF.

The J gene is TRBJ1-5, the V gene TRBV10-3; TRBD1 might be the D (6 bases). Trimming removed 5 bases at V and 2 bases at J, with 13 bases between. The CDR3 contains 15 residues. In germline, CDR1 is ENHRY, CDR2 SYGVKD. The CDR3: CAISPSGGRNQPQHF. Here the CDR3 DNA reads TGTGCCATCAGTCCGAGTGGGGGGCGCAATCAGCCCCAGCATTTT.